This T cell receptor (beta chain) originates from a study of shared clonotypes between healthy human individuals. Study results and limitations: Compared with memory subsets, naive subsets generally had larger estimated richness. When compared with the clonotypes that were shared by all four sorted-subset donors, the non-shared clonotypes turned out to have lower generation probabilities.

Several immunoSEQ plates received, in even portions, the genomic DNA of each subset. Measured with immunoSEQ multiplex PCR; TCRdb has only the in-frame clones, and not every one. This sample has approximately 1.5 million clones; approximately 98.5% occur once, and the top ten carry around 0.38%. This CDR3 contains 18 residues. With respect to this clone: Its antigen is unknown.

The split of CD4+ cells yielded CD45RA+ naive and CD45RA-negative memory subsets. The source material was naive CD4+ T cells sorted from blood. The sample's subset: CD45RA+ positively selected. This TCR was sampled from a young man in good health. The J gene is TRBJ1-4, the V gene TRBV21-1. TRBV21-1 is reported as a pseudogene. In DNA form, the CDR3 reads TGTGCCAGCAGCAAAGGAGGTATCCGGGGGCGGACTAATGAAAAACTGTTTTTT. Its translation: CASSKGGIRGRTNEKLFF.